This TCR beta chain was documented in a study of blood T cell repertoires in COVID-19. The wider study: Sample material is recorded as cDNA or gDNA derived from T cells, B-cell-depleted T cells, or PBMCs.

In assigning cohorts, the study relied on participant-reported clinical history. Either two negative PCRs, clearance, or symptom resolution qualified Cohort 3 donors as recovered. This table comes from immunoSEQ multiplex PCR, and its TCRdb copy is limited to in-frame clones, with some not included. The profile shows just over 150,000 clones, roughly 88% of them singletons. V was pared by 5 bases and J by 2 bases, with 12 bases between. Germline V lookup: CDR1 LNHDA, CDR2 SQIVND (reference sequence). The CDR3 has 14 amino acids. The sequencing sample was made of PBMCs or T cells enriched from blood (not recorded which). The rearrangement links TRBV19 to TRBJ1-1, with D perhaps matching TRBD1 (5 bases). The source is a woman aged 50 to 60 who had recovered from COVID-19. Here the CDR3 reads CASSPLGANTEAFF. The CDR3 nucleotides are TGTGCCAGTAGTCCCCTAGGGGCTAACACTGAAGCTTTCTTT.